This T cell receptor (beta chain) is from a study of OX40 agonist ivuxolimab in advanced cancers. Regarding this clone: Its specificity is unknown.

The study, taken as a whole, reports: CD4+ and CD8+ blood T cells expanded clonally by week 6 at 0.1 to 3.0 mg/kg. Nonresponders included some who also had low normalized T-cell clonal expansion.

Assay used: immunoSEQ multiplex PCR; TCRdb lists only in-frame clones, some missing. This table holds roughly 80,000 clones, about nine tenths found once. This specimen was CD4+ or CD8+ T cells sorted from blood, taken in a trial of the OX40 agonist ivuxolimab. The receptor was isolated from an adult with an advanced solid tumor such as melanoma, head and neck, liver or kidney cancer.

CDR3 sequence (DNA): TGTGCCAGCAGCCCGAGGGGGGGGGCCAATGAAAAACTGTTTTTT. Translating it yields CASSPRGGANEKLFF. J is TRBJ1-4 and V is TRBV7-8; D perhaps matches TRBD1 (6 bases). The CDR3 sequence is 15 residues long. V gave up 5 bases and J gave up 5 bases, with 15 bases separating them. Looked up from germline, CDR1 is SGHVS and CDR2 is FQNEAQ.